This T cell receptor (beta chain) originates from a study of vaccination effects on CD4 cells after COVID-19. Profiled with immunoSEQ multiplex PCR; TCRdb holds only in-frame clones, not every one. The sample lists about 43,000 clones; about 80% were seen once. The CDR3 spans 17 residues. The V end lost 4 bases, the J end lost 3 bases, and 24 bases lay between the germline ends. The germline V gene has CDR1 GTSNPN and CDR2 SVGIG (reference sequence). With the ViraFEST assay, the study expanded antigen-specific CD4+ T cells using viral peptide pools, then sequenced them. With 10 days of culture completed, CD4+ T cells were isolated. The healthy vaccine recipients, who had no prior SARS-CoV-2 infection, showed negative nucleocapsid antibodies. On both days 3 and 7, half of the culture medium was replaced with IL-2 medium. Turning to this clone: The antigen is not known.

This sequence joins TRBV30 and TRBJ1-2, with no clear D. The material was CD4+ T cells from PBMCs cultured with SARS-CoV-2 spike peptides, obtained before COVID-19 vaccination. This sequence originates from a human donor who received a COVID-19 vaccine. The CDR3 DNA is TGTGCCTGGACCCCGTTACCCACCCCCACGAGGGACTATGGCTACACCTTC. Residues: CAWTPLPTPTRDYGYTF.